The next 31 T cell receptor beta chains were all read from a single sample in a study of control samples from healthy donors and cancer patients. Assay: immunoSEQ multiplex PCR; the TCRdb copy retains only in-frame clones and omits some. The sample consists of 100,000 to 150,000 clones, roughly 91% of them appearing once. Sequencing was done on a sample of PBMCs. These receptors originate from a man aged 45-65 years with head and neck cancer.

The gene calls are TRBV25-1 and TRBJ1-1; 7 bases align to TRBD1. The CDR3 spans 14 residues. V lost 3 bases to trimming and J lost 7 bases; unmatched junction nucleotides: 8. The V gene's germline CDR1 is MGHDK and CDR2 SYGVNS. The CDR3: CASSDYRGTGEAFF. In nucleotides, the CDR3 is TGTGCCAGCAGTGACTACAGGGGAACGGGTGAAGCTTTCTTT.

The chain employs TRBV2 and TRBJ1-1, with 9 nucleotides matching TRBD1. Looked up from germline, CDR1 is SNHLY and CDR2 is FYNNEI. The ends lost 9 bases at V and 7 bases at J; junction bases unmatched: 18. This CDR3 has 16 amino acids. The CDR3 region has the DNA TGTGCCAGTATCCCTCGGGACAGGGTTTTCGTTGGTGAAGCTTTCTTT. Its protein is CASIPRDRVFVGEAFF.

The chain carries TRBV11-3 and TRBJ2-1; D may be TRBD2 (6 bases). Germline-derived CDR1 and CDR2 are SGHNT and YENEEA. This CDR3 spans 14 amino acids. The ends were cut back, 5 bases at V and 4 bases at J, with 12 bases in the middle. The CDR3 DNA follows: TGTGCCAGCAGCCCATCTAGCGTATACAATGAGCAGTTCTTC. Amino acid sequence: CASSPSSVYNEQFF.

CDR3 protein: CASSNNCYEQYF. The CDR3 coding sequence is TGTGCCAGCAGCAACAATTGTTACGAGCAGTACTTC. V is TRBV21-1 and J is TRBJ2-7; no check of the table's D call, TRBD1, against the DNA was made. TRBV21-1 is given as a pseudogene. This CDR3 has 12 amino acids.

The V call is TRBV28, the J call TRBJ2-7; 7 bases fit TRBD2. Germline values: CDR1 MDHEN, CDR2 SYDVKM. The trim removed 4 bases at V and 2 bases at J, leaving 8 bases unmatched. CDR3 length equals 15 residues. The CDR3 sequence: CASSSPPGGTYEQYF. Here the CDR3 DNA reads TGTGCCAGCAGTTCGCCCCCCGGGGGGACCTACGAGCAGTACTTC.

In this sample, this clone turned up a few times. This chain links TRBV10-2 with TRBJ1-6; maybe TRBD1 (6 bases). Germline V gene lookup returns CDR1 WSHSY and CDR2 SAAADI. This CDR3 has 16 amino acids. The V gene lost 0 bases and the J gene lost 8 bases, with 14 bases spanning the gap. The CDR3 region is CASSESVGGLDSPLHF. In DNA form, the CDR3 reads TGCGCCAGCAGTGAGTCTGTAGGGGGGTTGGATTCACCCCTCCACTTT.

The chain couples TRBV19 to TRBJ1-5, with 8 nucleotides matching TRBD1. There are 15 residues in the CDR3. The J segment lost 1 base and the V segment lost 9 bases, leaving 8 bases of the junction unmatched. The germline V gene has CDR1 LNHDA and CDR2 SQIVND (reference sequence). CDR3 in amino acids: CASTTGGLSNQPQHF. CDR3 nucleotide sequence: TGTGCCAGCACTACAGGGGGTCTGAGCAATCAGCCCCAGCATTTT.

This clone was recorded a few times. This sequence joins TRBV7-9 and TRBJ2-5; 8 bases line up with TRBD1. This CDR3 has 14 amino acids. Germline CDR1 SEHNR, CDR2 FQNEAQ (reference sequence). With V trimmed by 1 base and J by 4 bases, 2 bases remained unmatched. CDR3 bases: TGTGCCAGCAGCTTAGTTACAGGGGGAGAGACCCAGTACTTC. Protein: CASSLVTGGETQYF.

This clone was seen only once. J is TRBJ2-1 and V is TRBV7-9; D ambiguous. CDR3 length: 13 amino acids. The germline V and J ends were trimmed by 5 bases and 10 bases, with 15 bases remaining between them. CDR1 is SEHNR and CDR2 is FQNEAQ in the germline V gene (reference sequence). The CDR3 is CASSQNRLREQFF. The CDR3 coding sequence is TGTGCCAGCAGCCAAAATAGGCTCAGGGAGCAGTTCTTC. Full variable domain (missing parts from reference TRBV7-9 and TRBJ2-1): DTGVSQNPRHKITKRGQNVTFRCDPISEHNRLYWYRQTLGQGPEFLTYFQNEAQLEKSRLLSDRFSAERPKGSFSTLEIQRTEQGDSAMYLCASSQNRLREQFFGPGTRLTVL.

For the CDR3, the DNA is TGTGCCAGTAGTCATCTGCTAGGACAGGATAACACTGAAGCTTTCTTT. Its protein product is CASSHLLGQDNTEAFF. V gene TRBV19 combines with J gene TRBJ1-1, with 7 bases fitting TRBD1. Germline V gives CDR1 LNHDA, CDR2 SQIVND (reference sequence). The V segment lost 5 bases and the J segment 2 bases; nucleotides outside the gene matches: 11. CDR3 length: 16 amino acids.

This sequence joins TRBV12-3 or TRBV12-4 and TRBJ2-5; D may be TRBD1 or TRBD2 (7 bases each). V lost 6 bases to trimming and J lost 5 bases, with 13 bases between them. The CDR3 runs 13 residues. CDR3 in DNA: TGTGCCAGCAGACTCAGGGGGGGGGAGACCCAGTACTTC. This encodes CASRLRGGETQYF.

The chain has TRBV2 and TRBJ2-7; D is perhaps TRBD2 (5 bases). This CDR3 has 13 residues. CDR1 is SNHLY, CDR2 FYNNEI, per germline. Trimming took 6 bases from V and 5 from J, leaving 14 bases between them. The CDR3 DNA is TGTGCCAGCAGAAAGGGAGATAGAAACGAGCAGTACTTC. It encodes CASRKGDRNEQYF.

The chain recombines TRBV6-2 or TRBV6-3 with TRBJ1-1; D is ambiguous. The V and J ends lost 5 bases and 6 bases respectively, with 13 bases between them. Germline values: CDR1 MNHEY, CDR2 SVGEGT. The CDR3 spans 13 residues. The CDR3 region has the DNA TGTGCCAGCAGTCACGGACTGGACGCTGAAGCTTTCTTT. It translates to CASSHGLDAEAFF.

The chain links TRBV12-3 or TRBV12-4 to TRBJ2-4, with D possibly being TRBD1 (5 bases). Trimming cost V 5 bases and J 1 base, with 6 bases left between them. The CDR3 extends over 13 amino acids. CDR3 bases: TGTGCCAGCAGTGACAGCGCCAAAAACATTCAGTACTTC. Translation: CASSDSAKNIQYF.

The chain joins TRBV5-6 to TRBJ1-6; D not certain. Germline V gives CDR1 SGHDT, CDR2 YYEEEE. Trimming removed 5 bases from V and 8 bases from J, with 11 bases in between. The CDR3 totals 13 residues. The CDR3 coding sequence is TGTGCCAGCAGTTATTACACGGATTCACCCCTCCACTTT. Translation: CASSYYTDSPLHF. The complete variable domain, with remaining parts taken from reference TRBV5-6 and TRBJ1-6, reads DAGVTQSPTHLIKTRGQQVTLRCSPKSGHDTVSWYQQALGQGPQFIFQYYEEEERQRGNFPDRFSGHQFPNYSSELNVNALLLGDSALYLCASSYYTDSPLHFGNGTRLTVT.

The J gene is TRBJ1-6, the V gene TRBV6-5; 8 nucleotides line up with TRBD1. CDR1 and CDR2 (germline): MNHEY, SVGAGI. The ends lost 2 bases at V and 10 bases at J; junction bases unmatched: 4. The CDR3 has 14 residues. CDR3 coding DNA: TGTGCCAGCAGTTACCCAGGGGGCAAATCACCCCTCCACTTT. Translated, it gives CASSYPGGKSPLHF.

The table lists this clone with a count of one. The V gene is TRBV12-3 or TRBV12-4, the J gene TRBJ1-2, with D possibly matching TRBD1 (5 bases). The CDR3 runs 13 residues. V dropped 1 base and J dropped 4 bases, with 7 bases sitting between them. This CDR3 is CASSLGQSYGYTF. Written as DNA, the CDR3 is TGTGCCAGCAGTTTAGGACAGTCCTATGGCTACACCTTC.

The chain employs TRBV29-1 and TRBJ1-1, with D perhaps TRBD1 (5 bases). Trimming pared 5 bases from V and 1 base from J, leaving 11 bases between. The CDR3 loop spans 13 amino acids. Germline V gene sequence: CDR1 SQVTM, CDR2 ANQGSEA. CDR3 in DNA: TGCAGCGTTTTACCTCAGGGGAACACTGAAGCTTTCTTT. Translating gives CSVLPQGNTEAFF.

The chain is built from TRBV11-3 and TRBJ1-1, with D tentatively TRBD1 (6 bases). Per germline, CDR1 SGHNT and CDR2 YENEEA. Trimming left V 5 bases short and J 4 bases short, with 11 bases between. This CDR3 contains 13 residues. In DNA, the CDR3 is TGTGCCAGCAGCCCCTCCAGGGGCACTGAAGCTTTCTTT. This codes for CASSPSRGTEAFF.

This rearrangement joins TRBV5-4 to TRBJ2-1; 7 nucleotides match TRBD2. CDR1 is SGHNT, CDR2 YYREEE, per germline (reference sequence). The V segment lost 6 bases and the J segment 9 bases; nucleotides outside the gene matches: 18. This CDR3 is built from 16 residues. The CDR3 loop reads CASITTLGTNDGEQFF. The CDR3 DNA reads TGTGCCAGCATCACGACCCTCGGGACTAACGACGGTGAGCAGTTCTTC.

The chain is built from TRBV19 and TRBJ2-3; 7 positions agree with TRBD2. This CDR3 contains 15 residues. With 6 bases clipped from V and 4 bases from J, the junction kept 10 bases outside the gene matches. Germline CDR1 LNHDA, CDR2 SQIVND (reference sequence). The CDR3 DNA sequence: TGTGCCAGTAGAGGGGAACTAGCGAATTCAGATACGCAGTATTTT. Its protein is CASRGELANSDTQYF.

The V and J genes are TRBV25-1 and TRBJ2-7; D not certain. The CDR3 consists of 11 residues. The V gene's germline CDR1 is MGHDK and CDR2 SYGVNS. V lost 6 bases, J lost 1 base, and 4 bases lay in between. CDR3 nucleotide sequence: TGTGCCAGCAGCGTATCCTACGAGCAGTACTTC. Protein: CASSVSYEQYF.

V usage is TRBV6-5 and J usage is TRBJ2-7; D remains ambiguous. V was clipped by 0 bases and J by 2 bases, with 14 bases between them. The CDR3 is 16 residues long. Germline V gives CDR1 MNHEY, CDR2 SVGAGI. The CDR3 DNA follows: TGTGCCAGCAGTTACTCCCCGGTGGACCCTACCTACGAGCAGTACTTC. Encoded protein: CASSYSPVDPTYEQYF.

The chain employs TRBV19 and TRBJ2-1; 7 bases are shared with TRBD2. The J segment lost 4 bases and the V segment lost 3 bases, leaving 6 bases of the junction unmatched. The CDR3 runs 15 residues. Per germline, CDR1 LNHDA and CDR2 SQIVND (reference sequence). The CDR3 protein is CASSISLAVYNEQFF. CDR3 coding DNA: TGTGCCAGTAGTATTAGCCTAGCGGTATACAATGAGCAGTTCTTC.

The rearrangement joins TRBV6-6 to TRBJ2-2, with TRBD1 matching 9 bases. V shed 5 bases and J 4 bases; nucleotides not matched to a gene: 5. CDR3 size: 15 residues. Germline loops: CDR1 MNHNY, CDR2 SVGAGI (reference sequence). In DNA, the CDR3 is TGTGCCAGCAGTCACAGGGGGCTGGTCACCGGGGAGCTGTTTTTT. Its translation: CASSHRGLVTGELFF.

Points on this clone: The identical CDR3 is also encoded by other nucleotide sequences in the sample. The gene calls are TRBV28 and TRBJ2-2; 8 bases map to TRBD2. The CDR3 length is 14 residues. The germline gives CDR1 MDHEN, CDR2 SYDVKM. Losses at the gene ends were 1 base for V and 5 bases for J; bases not matched to a gene: 0. The CDR3 DNA is TGTGCCAGCAGTTTATTAGCGGGAACCGGGGAGCTGTTTTTT. This gives the protein CASSLLAGTGELFF.

In the case of this clone: Relative to the germline gene, one junction end is altered; a read error may explain this. The chain employs TRBV7-2 and TRBJ2-1, with D possibly matching TRBD2 (5 bases). The CDR3 has 13 amino acids. Germline V gene lookup returns CDR1 SGHTA and CDR2 FQGNSA. The CDR3 nucleotides read TGTGCCAGCACCTTAGACTATGCGAATGAGCAGTTCTTC. The encoded protein is CASTLDYANEQFF. Variable domain in full (rest from reference TRBV7-2 and TRBJ2-1): GAGVSQSPSNKVTEKGKDVELRCDPISGHTALYWYRQSLGQGLEFLIYFQGNSAPDKSGLPSDRFSAERTGGSVSTLTIQRTQQEDSAVYLCASTLDYANEQFFGPGTRLTVL.

The V call is TRBV3-1 (or the pseudogene TRBV3-2), the J call TRBJ1-1, with D possibly TRBD1 on 5 matching bases. The V gene's germline CDR1 is LGHDT and CDR2 YNNKEL (reference sequence). Between the trimmed V and J ends, which lost 3 bases and 1 base, there was a span of 12 bases. The CDR3 covers 15 residues. CDR3 sequence: CASSHSARANTEAFF. The CDR3 DNA is TGTGCCAGCAGCCACTCAGCCAGGGCGAACACTGAAGCTTTCTTT.

The rearrangement joins TRBV19 to TRBJ2-2; the D gene is possibly TRBD2 (5 bases). V was cut by 1 base and J by 3 bases, with 9 bases left in between. The CDR3 spans 15 residues. Germline V gene lookup returns CDR1 LNHDA and CDR2 SQIVND (reference sequence). This CDR3 is CASSIATTDTGELFF. The CDR3 region has the DNA TGTGCCAGTAGTATAGCGACTACAGACACCGGGGAGCTGTTTTTT.

This clone was seen a single time. The V gene is TRBV27, the J gene TRBJ1-2; D not resolved. The V gene lost 5 bases and the J gene lost 4 bases, with 17 bases spanning the gap. Germline CDR1 MNHEY, CDR2 SMNVEV (reference sequence). The CDR3 totals 15 residues. The CDR3 region is CASSPKQEAIYGYTF. CDR3 sequence (DNA): TGTGCCAGCAGTCCAAAGCAGGAGGCAATCTATGGCTACACCTTC.

The chain employs TRBV7-3 and TRBJ2-1; the match to TRBD1 covers 9 bases. Per germline, CDR1 SGHTA and CDR2 FQGTGA. The junction had 3 bases not matched to a gene; V was cut back by 6 bases and J by 0 bases. The CDR3 runs 15 residues. The CDR3 DNA follows: TGTGCCAGCAGTTCGACAGGGGGCTCCTACAATGAGCAGTTCTTC. Residues: CASSSTGGSYNEQFF.